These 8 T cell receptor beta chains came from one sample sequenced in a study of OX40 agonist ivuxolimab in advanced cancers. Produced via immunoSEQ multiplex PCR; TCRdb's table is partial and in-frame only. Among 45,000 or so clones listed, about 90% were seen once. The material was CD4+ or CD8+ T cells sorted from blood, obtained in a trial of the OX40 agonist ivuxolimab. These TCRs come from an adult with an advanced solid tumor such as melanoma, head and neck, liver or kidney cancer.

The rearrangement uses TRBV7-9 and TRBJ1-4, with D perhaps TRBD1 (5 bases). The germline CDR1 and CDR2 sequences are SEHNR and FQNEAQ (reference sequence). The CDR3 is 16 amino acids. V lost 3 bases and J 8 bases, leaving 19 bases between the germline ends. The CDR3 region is CASSFSVQGIGEKLFF. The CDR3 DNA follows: TGTGCCAGCAGCTTCTCCGTCCAGGGCATTGGCGAAAAACTGTTTTTT. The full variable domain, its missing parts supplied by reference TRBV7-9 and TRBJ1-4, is DTGVSQNPRHKITKRGQNVTFRCDPISEHNRLYWYRQTLGQGPEFLTYFQNEAQLEKSRLLSDRFSAERPKGSFSTLEIQRTEQGDSAMYLCASSFSVQGIGEKLFFGSGTQLSVL.

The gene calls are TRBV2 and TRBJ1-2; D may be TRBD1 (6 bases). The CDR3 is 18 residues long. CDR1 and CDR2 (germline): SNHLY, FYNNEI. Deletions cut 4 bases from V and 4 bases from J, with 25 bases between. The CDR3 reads CASSVRQAPLLEGYGYTF. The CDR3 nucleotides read TGTGCCAGCAGTGTAAGACAGGCGCCCCTCCTAGAAGGCTATGGCTACACCTTC.

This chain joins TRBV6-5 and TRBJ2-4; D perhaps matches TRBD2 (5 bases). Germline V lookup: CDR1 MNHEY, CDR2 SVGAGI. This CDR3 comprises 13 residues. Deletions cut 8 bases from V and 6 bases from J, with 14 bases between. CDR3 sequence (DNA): TGTGCCAGCCGCGGTGAAGGGAGAAACATTCAGTACTTC. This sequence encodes CASRGEGRNIQYF.

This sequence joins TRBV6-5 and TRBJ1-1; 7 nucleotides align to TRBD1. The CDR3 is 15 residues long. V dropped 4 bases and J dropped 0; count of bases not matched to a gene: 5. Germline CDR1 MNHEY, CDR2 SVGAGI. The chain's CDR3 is CASSLDRLMNTEAFF. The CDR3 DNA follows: TGTGCCAGCAGTTTGGACAGGCTCATGAACACTGAAGCTTTCTTT.

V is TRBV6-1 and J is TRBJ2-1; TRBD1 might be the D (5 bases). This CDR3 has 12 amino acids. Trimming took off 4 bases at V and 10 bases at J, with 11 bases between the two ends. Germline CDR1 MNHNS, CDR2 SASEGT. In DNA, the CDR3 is TGTGCCAGCAGTGTAGGGGCCCGGGAGCAGTTCTTC. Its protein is CASSVGAREQFF.

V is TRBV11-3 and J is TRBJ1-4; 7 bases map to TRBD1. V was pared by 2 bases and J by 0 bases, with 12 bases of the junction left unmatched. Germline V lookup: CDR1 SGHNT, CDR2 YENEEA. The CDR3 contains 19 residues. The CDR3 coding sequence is TGTGCCAGCAGCTTATCCCAGGGGGGAACTTTTGCAACTAATGAAAAACTGTTTTTT. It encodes CASSLSQGGTFATNEKLFF. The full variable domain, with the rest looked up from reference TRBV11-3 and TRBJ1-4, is EAGVVQSPRYKIIEKKQPVAFWCNPISGHNTLYWYLQNLGQGPELLIRYENEEAVDDSQLPKDRFSAERLKGVDSTLKIQPAELGDSAVYLCASSLSQGGTFATNEKLFFGSGTQLSVL.

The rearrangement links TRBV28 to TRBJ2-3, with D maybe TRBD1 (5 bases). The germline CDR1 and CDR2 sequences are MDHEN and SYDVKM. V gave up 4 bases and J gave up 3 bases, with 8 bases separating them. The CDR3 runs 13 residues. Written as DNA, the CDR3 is TGTGCCAGCAGTTGGGGCAGTACAGATACGCAGTATTTT. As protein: CASSWGSTDTQYF.

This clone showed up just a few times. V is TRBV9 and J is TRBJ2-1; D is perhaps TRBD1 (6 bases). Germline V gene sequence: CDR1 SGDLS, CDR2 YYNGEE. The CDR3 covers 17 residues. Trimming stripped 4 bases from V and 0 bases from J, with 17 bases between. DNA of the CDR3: TGTGCCAGCAGCCCATTACAGGGAATGAGCTCCTACAATGAGCAGTTCTTC. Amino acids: CASSPLQGMSSYNEQFF.